This T cell receptor beta chain is drawn from a study of early T cells in non-severe SARS-CoV-2 infection. About the research overall: Sequencing used unsorted whole-blood bulk RNA, so chains lack pairing.

There are 16 residues in the CDR3. Germline values: CDR1 MRHNA, CDR2 SNTAGT. The V gene end was trimmed by 4 bases and the J gene end by 5 bases; junction bases not matched to a gene: 8. The protocol attached unique molecular identifiers to individual cDNA molecules. TCRdb re-called the 5' RACE reads through MiXCR, storing one row per CDR3 protein. The table records more than 90,000 distinct CDR3 sequences, about 11% of them present only once. General observations from the study: Anti-spike CD8 responses were favored by VDJdb matching, which missed private and CD4 specificities.

This clonotype was detected many times. Antigen: not known. Sequencing input: whole blood. The sequence derives from an adult who was a healthcare worker with PCR-confirmed SARS-CoV-2 infection or an uninfected control (not recorded which). The chain combines TRBV6-4 with TRBJ2-3; 11 nucleotides agree with TRBD1. CDR3 DNA: TGTGCCAGCAGTGCCGCGGACAGGGGGCATGTAGATACGCAGTATTTT. It specifies CASSAADRGHVDTQYF.